This TCR beta chain was identified in a study of cytomegalovirus exposure and HLA in healthy donors. Study-level background: In a previous analysis, about 100 million unique TCR beta sequences were found from about 190 million T cells.

CDR1 is MDHEN, CDR2 SYDVKM, per germline. V was pared by 3 bases and J by 2 bases, with 4 bases of the junction left unmatched. This CDR3 spans 15 amino acids. The PCR ran on 60 Vbeta and 13 Jbeta primers. Profiled with immunoSEQ multiplex PCR; TCRdb holds only in-frame clones, not every one. This table has under 250,000 clones, more than 65% appearing once. The sequence came from a young man in good health and CMV-seronegative. V is TRBV28 and J is TRBJ2-3; 8 positions agree with TRBD2. The sequencing input was PBMCs. Here the CDR3 DNA reads TGTGCCAGCAGTTTCGGGGGGGCCTACACAGATACGCAGTATTTT. Translating gives CASSFGGAYTDTQYF.